This TCR beta chain was obtained from a study of T cell repertoires in cytomegalovirus infection. As for the study in general: Both a matching HLA type and CMV infection were indicated by public TCR beta signatures.

From the reads, TCRdb called clonotypes with MiXCR, one entry per CDR3 protein. The repertoire holds under 200,000 distinct CDR3 sequences, with about a tenth as singletons. Broader study findings: Individuals carrying CMV plus the relevant HLA were identified by cumulative frequency of public TCR beta families. In two of eight donors, the top clonotype was HLA-C-restricted CMV-specific.

This clonotype was picked up many times. Its antigen is not identified. The CDR3 is 15 amino acids. Germline CDR1 LNHDA, CDR2 SQIVND (reference sequence). Trimming took 3 bases from V and 2 from J, leaving 10 bases between them. This sequence originates from a human donor in good health (CMV status not recorded). Some clones in this sample may be carry-over from other donors' samples. The specimen sequenced was PBMCs. The chain recombines TRBV19 with TRBJ2-2; D not resolved. CDR3 protein: CASSMSPGNTGELFF. The CDR3, as DNA: TGTGCCAGTAGTATGTCCCCGGGCAACACCGGGGAGCTGTTTTTT.